This T cell receptor beta chain appears in the sequencing data of a study of radiation and T cells in renal cell carcinoma. Findings and limits, study-wide: In blood, top tumor clones expanded by 2 weeks, shrinking by 4.

TCRdb keeps only in-frame clones here, not all; method: immunoSEQ multiplex PCR. The data hold 150,000 or so clones, with less than 85% observed a single time. Per germline, CDR1 SGHTA and CDR2 FQGNSA. The CDR3 has 13 residues. V was trimmed by 0 bases and J by 7 bases, leaving 9 bases between them. This clone was recorded once. Its antigen is not identified. Time point indicated: baseline pretreatment blood. Treatment specified: 15 Gy SBRT to primary tumor, nephrectomy 4 weeks later. This receptor was taken from a woman aged 50 to 60 with renal cell carcinoma. The starting material was blood, obtained from a patient whose treatment included radiotherapy and nephrectomy. This chain joins TRBV7-2 and TRBJ1-2; TRBD1 might be the D (5 bases). In DNA, the CDR3 is TGTGCCAGCAGCTTAGCGGGACCGGCTGGCTACACCTTC. It is translated as CASSLAGPAGYTF.